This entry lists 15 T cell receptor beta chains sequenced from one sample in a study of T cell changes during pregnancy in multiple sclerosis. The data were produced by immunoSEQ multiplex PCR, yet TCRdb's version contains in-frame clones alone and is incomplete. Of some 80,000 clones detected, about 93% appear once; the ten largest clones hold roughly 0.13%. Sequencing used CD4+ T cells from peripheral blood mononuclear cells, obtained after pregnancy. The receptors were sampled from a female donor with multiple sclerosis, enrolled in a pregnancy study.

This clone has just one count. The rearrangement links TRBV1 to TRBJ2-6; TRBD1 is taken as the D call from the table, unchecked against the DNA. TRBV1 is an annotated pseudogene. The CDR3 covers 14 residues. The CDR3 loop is CTSRAQSRANVLTF. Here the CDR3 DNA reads TGCACCAGCAGGGCACAAAGTCGGGCCAACGTCCTGACTTTC.

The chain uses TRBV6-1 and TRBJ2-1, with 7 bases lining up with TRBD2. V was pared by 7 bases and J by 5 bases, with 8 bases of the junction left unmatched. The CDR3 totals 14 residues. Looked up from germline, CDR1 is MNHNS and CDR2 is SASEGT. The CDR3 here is CASNRREINNEQFF. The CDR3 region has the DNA TGTGCCAGCAACCGGCGGGAGATCAACAATGAGCAGTTCTTC.

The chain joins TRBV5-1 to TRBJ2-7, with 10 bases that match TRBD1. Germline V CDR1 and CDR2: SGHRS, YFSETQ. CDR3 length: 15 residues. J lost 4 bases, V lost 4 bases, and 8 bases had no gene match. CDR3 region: CASSRRGTGVYEQYF. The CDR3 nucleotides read TGCGCCAGCAGCCGCCGGGGGACAGGGGTTTACGAGCAGTACTTC.

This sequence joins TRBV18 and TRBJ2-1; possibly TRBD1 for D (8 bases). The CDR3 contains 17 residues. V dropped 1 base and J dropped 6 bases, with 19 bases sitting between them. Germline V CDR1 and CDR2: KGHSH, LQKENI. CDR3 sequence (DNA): TGTGCCAGCTCACCACGAACAGGGGGGGTGAGCGGCAATGAGCAGTTCTTC. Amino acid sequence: CASSPRTGGVSGNEQFF.

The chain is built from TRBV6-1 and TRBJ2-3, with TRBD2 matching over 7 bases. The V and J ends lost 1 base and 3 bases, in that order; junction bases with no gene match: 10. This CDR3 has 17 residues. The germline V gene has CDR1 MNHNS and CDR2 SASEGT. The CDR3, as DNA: TGTGCCAGCAGTGAAGGGGGGGAGGGGTGGGTTACAGATACGCAGTATTTT. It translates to CASSEGGEGWVTDTQYF.

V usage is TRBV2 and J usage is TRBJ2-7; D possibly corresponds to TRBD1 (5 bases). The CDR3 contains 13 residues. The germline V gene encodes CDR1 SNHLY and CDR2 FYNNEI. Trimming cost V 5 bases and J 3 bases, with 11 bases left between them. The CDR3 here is CASSTAGIYEQYF. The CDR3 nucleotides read TGTGCCAGCAGTACAGCAGGGATCTACGAGCAGTACTTC.

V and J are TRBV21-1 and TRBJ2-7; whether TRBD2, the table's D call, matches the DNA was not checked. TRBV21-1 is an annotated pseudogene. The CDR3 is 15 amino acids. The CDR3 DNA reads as TGTGCCAGCAGCGCCCGGGGGTTAGAATCCTACGAGCAGTACTTC. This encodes CASSARGLESYEQYF.

CDR3 nucleotide sequence: TGTGCCAGCAGCTCCACTAGGTCTCCCACAGATACGCAGTATTTT. Its protein product is CASSSTRSPTDTQYF. The chain links TRBV5-4 to TRBJ2-3, with D possibly TRBD2 on 5 matching bases. The V end lost 3 bases, the J end lost 2 bases, and 13 bases lay between the germline ends. CDR3 size: 15 residues. Germline-derived CDR1 and CDR2 are SGHNT and YYREEE (reference sequence).

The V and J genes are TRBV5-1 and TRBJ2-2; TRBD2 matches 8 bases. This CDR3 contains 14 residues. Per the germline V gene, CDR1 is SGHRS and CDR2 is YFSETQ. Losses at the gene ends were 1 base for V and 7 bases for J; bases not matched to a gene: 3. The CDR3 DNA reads TGCGCCAGCAGCTTGAAGCGGGAGTTCGGGGAGCTGTTTTTT. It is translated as CASSLKREFGELFF.

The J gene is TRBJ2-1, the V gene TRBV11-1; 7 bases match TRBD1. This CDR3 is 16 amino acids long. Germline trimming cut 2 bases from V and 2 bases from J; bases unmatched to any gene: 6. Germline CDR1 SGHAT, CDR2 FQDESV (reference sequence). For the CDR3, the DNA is TGTGCCAGCAGCTTAAGGGACAGCAATCCCTACAATGAGCAGTTCTTC. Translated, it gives CASSLRDSNPYNEQFF.

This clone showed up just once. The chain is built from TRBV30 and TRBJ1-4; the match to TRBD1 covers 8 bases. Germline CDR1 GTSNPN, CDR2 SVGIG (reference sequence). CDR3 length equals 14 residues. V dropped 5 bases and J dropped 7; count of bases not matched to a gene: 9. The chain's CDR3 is CAWGPRQGSEKLFF. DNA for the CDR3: TGTGCCTGGGGCCCTCGACAGGGGAGTGAAAAACTGTTTTTT.

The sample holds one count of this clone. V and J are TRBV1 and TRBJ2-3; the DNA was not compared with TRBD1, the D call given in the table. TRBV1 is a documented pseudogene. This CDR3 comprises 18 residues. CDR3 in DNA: TGCACCAGCAGCCAAGATCGGAGGACAGGGGACTCCACAGATACGCAGTATTTT. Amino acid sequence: CTSSQDRRTGDSTDTQYF.

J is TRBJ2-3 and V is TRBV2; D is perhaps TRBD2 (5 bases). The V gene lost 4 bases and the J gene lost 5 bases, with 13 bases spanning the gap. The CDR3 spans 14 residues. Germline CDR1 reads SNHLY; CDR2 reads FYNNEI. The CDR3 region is CASSVAVRGDTQYF. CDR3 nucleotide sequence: TGTGCCAGCAGTGTTGCGGTCCGGGGAGATACGCAGTATTTT.

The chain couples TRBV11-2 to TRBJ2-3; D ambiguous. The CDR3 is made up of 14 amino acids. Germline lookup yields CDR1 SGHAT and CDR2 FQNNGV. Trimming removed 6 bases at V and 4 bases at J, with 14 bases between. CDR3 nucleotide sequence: TGTGCCAGCAGGGAGAGTAGATTGGCAGATACGCAGTATTTT. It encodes CASRESRLADTQYF.

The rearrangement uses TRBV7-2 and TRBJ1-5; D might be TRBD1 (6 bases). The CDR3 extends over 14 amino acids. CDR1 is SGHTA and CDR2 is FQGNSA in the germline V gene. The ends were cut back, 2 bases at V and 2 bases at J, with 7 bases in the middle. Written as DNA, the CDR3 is TGTGCCAGCAGCTTATCAGGGGGCAATCAGCCCCAGCATTTT. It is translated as CASSLSGGNQPQHF.